The 32 T cell receptor beta chains reported below all come from one sample, sequenced in a study of human CD4 T cells and Enterobacteriaceae. The memory gate held CD4+ cells that were not CD45RA+CCR7+CD95- naive cells, over 95% pure. Method: immunoSEQ multiplex PCR; TCRdb's copy keeps in-frame clones and lacks some. The sample lists roughly 28,000 clones; approximately 78% were seen once. Sequenced input: memory CD4+ T cells from blood. The receptors originated from a human donor in good health.

The rearrangement joins TRBV7-2 to TRBJ1-2; 8 bases fit TRBD1. In germline, CDR1 is SGHTA, CDR2 FQGNSA. V was clipped by 5 bases and J by 5 bases; unmatched bases: 4. This CDR3 is 13 amino acids long. CDR3 amino acids: CASSQGAGYGYTF. In DNA, the CDR3 is TGTGCCAGCAGCCAGGGGGCAGGTTATGGCTACACCTTC. Using reference TRBV7-2 and TRBJ1-2 for the parts outside the CDR3, the full variable domain is GAGVSQSPSNKVTEKGKDVELRCDPISGHTALYWYRQSLGQGLEFLIYFQGNSAPDKSGLPSDRFSAERTGGSVSTLTIQRTQQEDSAVYLCASSQGAGYGYTFGSGTRLTVV.

The genes are TRBV5-1 and TRBJ2-2; 7 bases fit TRBD1. Trimming removed 4 bases from V and 5 bases from J; junction bases left unmatched: 17. From germline, CDR1 is SGHRS and CDR2 YFSETQ. CDR3 length: 18 amino acids. Here the CDR3 DNA reads TGCGCCAGCAGCCCGGGGTGGGGACCGGGACAGTTTACCGGGGAGCTGTTTTTT. Protein sequence: CASSPGWGPGQFTGELFF.

The rearrangement joins TRBV5-1 to TRBJ2-5, with 7 bases identical to TRBD1. The germline CDR1 and CDR2 sequences are SGHRS and YFSETQ. J lost 2 bases, V lost 2 bases, and 3 bases had no gene match. This CDR3 spans 14 amino acids. The CDR3 protein is CASSFDRVQETQYF. CDR3 bases: TGCGCCAGCAGCTTCGACAGGGTGCAAGAGACCCAGTACTTC.

The rearrangement links TRBV5-4 to TRBJ2-3; D perhaps matches TRBD1 (6 bases). This CDR3 has 15 residues. Germline V lookup: CDR1 SGHNT, CDR2 YYREEE (reference sequence). Trimming took 1 base from V and 1 from J, leaving 10 bases between them. CDR3 bases: TGTGCCAGCAGCTTGCAGGGGTCGGGCACAGATACGCAGTATTTT. This gives the protein CASSLQGSGTDTQYF.

V usage is TRBV6-5 and J usage is TRBJ2-2, with TRBD2 matching 12 bases. The CDR3 loop spans 15 amino acids. Looked up from germline, CDR1 is MNHEY and CDR2 is SVGAGI. V shed 6 bases, J shed 7 bases, and the junction held 6 bases outside the gene matches. The CDR3 loop reads CASSPPTSGSGELFF. CDR3 in DNA: TGTGCCAGCAGCCCTCCGACTAGCGGGAGCGGGGAGCTGTTTTTT.

This clone was recorded only once. The genes are TRBV11-2 and TRBJ1-2; 12 nucleotides line up with TRBD1. The V gene's germline CDR1 is SGHAT and CDR2 FQNNGV. This CDR3 contains 17 residues. With 2 bases clipped from V and 6 bases from J, the junction kept 10 bases outside the gene matches. The CDR3 DNA reads as TGTGCCAGCAGCTTAAGGTCGGGCGGGACAGGGGGCGATGGCTACACCTTC. The encoded protein is CASSLRSGGTGGDGYTF.

This chain uses TRBV5-6 with TRBJ2-5, with 10 bases lining up with TRBD1. The J call may be incorrect, as the DNA end agrees better with TRBJ2-7. Germline CDR1 SGHDT, CDR2 YYEEEE. This CDR3 is 16 amino acids long. The CDR3 region has the DNA TGTGCCAGCAGCGAACCGGGACAGGGGTCGTCCTACGAGCAGTACTTC. This encodes CASSEPGQGSSYEQYF.

This sequence joins TRBV28 and TRBJ1-1; D remains ambiguous. The germline V gene encodes CDR1 MDHEN and CDR2 SYDVKM. V shed 6 bases and J shed 1 base, with 15 bases lying between them. The CDR3 sequence is 15 residues long. CDR3 DNA sequence: TGTGCCAGCAGCCTTTCTTCCAGCGGGAACACTGAAGCTTTCTTT. Its translation: CASSLSSSGNTEAFF.

V gene TRBV4-2 combines with J gene TRBJ2-1; perhaps TRBD2 as D (6 bases). Trimming pared 6 bases from V and 2 bases from J, leaving 17 bases between. This CDR3 has 16 residues. CDR1 and CDR2 from the germline V gene are LGHNA and YNFKEQ. The CDR3 sequence is CASSPGLGGAYNEQFF. CDR3 bases: TGTGCCAGCAGTCCCGGATTGGGCGGGGCCTACAATGAGCAGTTCTTC.

This clone was detected once. The chain recombines TRBV2 with TRBJ1-5, with 9 bases identical to TRBD1. Germline CDR1 is SNHLY and CDR2 is FYNNEI. There are 18 residues in the CDR3. The J segment lost 4 bases and the V segment lost 4 bases, leaving 14 bases of the junction unmatched. The CDR3 loop is CASSVPGQGSPRNQPQHF. The CDR3 bases are TGTGCCAGCAGTGTACCAGGACAGGGGTCTCCACGGAATCAGCCCCAGCATTTT.

This clone was observed a few times. CDR3 sequence: CASSNEPGPINQPQHF. As DNA, the CDR3 is TGTGCCAGCAGCAATGAACCGGGACCGATCAATCAGCCCCAGCATTTT. The chain combines TRBV7-9 with TRBJ1-5; tentatively, D is TRBD1 (5 bases). Germline assignment: CDR1 SEHNR and CDR2 FQNEAQ (reference sequence). Trimming left V 5 bases short and J 3 bases short, with 17 bases between. The CDR3 extends over 16 amino acids.

The rearrangement links TRBV2 to TRBJ2-3; TRBD2 agrees at 8 bases. This CDR3 is built from 16 residues. Germline trimming cut 7 bases from V and 1 base from J; bases unmatched to any gene: 10. The germline gives CDR1 SNHLY, CDR2 FYNNEI. The chain's CDR3 is CASTGGLAGRTDTQYF. The CDR3 DNA sequence: TGTGCCAGCACCGGCGGATTAGCGGGACGCACAGATACGCAGTATTTT.

The gene calls are TRBV6-1 and TRBJ1-1; D gene unclear. V lost 4 bases and J 5 bases, leaving 11 bases between the germline ends. The CDR3 length is 13 residues. Germline CDR1 reads MNHNS; CDR2 reads SASEGT. Written as DNA, the CDR3 is TGTGCCAGCAGTGGGACGGGGTTGACTGAAGCTTTCTTT. It codes for CASSGTGLTEAFF.

V and J are TRBV10-3 and TRBJ2-5; 8 bases line up with TRBD2. The germline gives CDR1 ENHRY, CDR2 SYGVKD. The CDR3 length is 15 residues. Trimming cost V 4 bases and J 0 bases; bases outside gene matches: 4. The CDR3 is CAISVGRDYQETQYF. The CDR3 DNA reads as TGTGCCATCAGTGTCGGGAGGGACTACCAAGAGACCCAGTACTTC.

The chain employs TRBV23-1 and TRBJ2-7; TRBD1 aligns across 9 bases. TRBV23-1 falls under the ORF class, with uncertain function. With 1 base clipped from V and 7 bases from J, the junction kept 8 bases outside the gene matches. This CDR3 has 15 amino acids. CDR3 region: CASSQCPGTGREQYF. The CDR3 DNA sequence: TGCGCCAGCAGTCAATGCCCCGGGACAGGGCGGGAGCAGTACTTC.

The rearrangement links TRBV10-1 to TRBJ2-3; 9 bases fit TRBD2. CDR1 and CDR2 from the germline V gene are WNHNN and SYGVQD (reference sequence). This CDR3 spans 17 amino acids. Trimming took 2 bases from V and 4 from J; bases not matched to a gene: 10. CDR3 loop: CASSEAASGISADTQYF. The CDR3 DNA sequence: TGCGCCAGCAGTGAGGCGGCTAGCGGGATATCGGCAGATACGCAGTATTTT.

The rearrangement links TRBV28 to TRBJ1-5, with D hard to call. The CDR3 contains 12 residues. Germline V lookup: CDR1 MDHEN, CDR2 SYDVKM. The V end was cut by 6 bases, the J end by 5 bases, with 8 bases between. The CDR3 DNA is TGTGCCAGCAGCGCTATGGATCAGCCCCAGCATTTT. Translation: CASSAMDQPQHF.

The chain recombines TRBV29-1 with TRBJ2-5; 10 bases match TRBD1. CDR3 length: 13 residues. The germline gives CDR1 SQVTM, CDR2 ANQGSEA. V lost 7 bases and J lost 5; bases outside the gene matches: 7. CDR3 coding DNA: TGCAGCGCGCTACGGGGACAGGGGGAGACCCAGTACTTC. Amino acid sequence: CSALRGQGETQYF. The whole variable domain, filled in from reference TRBV29-1 and TRBJ2-5, reads SAVISQKPSRDICQRGTSLTIQCQVDSQVTMMFWYRQQPGQSLTLIATANQGSEATYESGFVIDKFPISRPNLTFSTLTVSNMSPEDSSIYLCSALRGQGETQYFGPGTRLLVL.

This clone was detected a few times. V usage is TRBV30 and J usage is TRBJ2-1; D gene uncertain. Germline V CDR1 and CDR2: GTSNPN, SVGIG (reference sequence). The CDR3 spans 17 residues. Trimming removed 2 bases from V and 8 bases from J, with 25 bases in between. CDR3 bases: TGTGCCTGGAGTAACTTTATAGCCAGCCTGATCGGCGATGAGCAGTTCTTC. Residues: CAWSNFIASLIGDEQFF.

The chain combines TRBV25-1 with TRBJ2-2, with TRBD2 as a possible D gene (6 bases). The V end was cut by 1 base, the J end by 1 base, with 13 bases between. Germline V CDR1 and CDR2: MGHDK, SYGVNS. The CDR3 is 17 amino acids. The DNA of the CDR3 is TGTGCCAGCAGTGAATTAGGAGGGGTAGGGAACACCGGGGAGCTGTTTTTT. Translating gives CASSELGGVGNTGELFF.

This chain connects TRBV5-4 to TRBJ1-5; D is uncertain. Germline CDR1 SGHNT, CDR2 YYREEE (reference sequence). The CDR3 extends over 13 amino acids. Trimming removed 1 base at V and 3 bases at J, with 5 bases between. Here the CDR3 reads CASSLQPNQPQHF. In nucleotides, the CDR3 is TGTGCCAGCAGCTTGCAGCCCAATCAGCCCCAGCATTTT.

The V call is TRBV15, the J call TRBJ2-7; 10 bases map to TRBD2. The length of the CDR3 is 15 residues. Germline CDR1 and CDR2: LNHNV and YYDKDF (reference sequence). Trimming took 3 bases from V and 6 from J; bases not matched to a gene: 8. The CDR3 region is CATSRGLARTGEQYF. The CDR3 coding sequence is TGTGCCACCAGCAGGGGACTAGCGCGAACGGGCGAGCAGTACTTC.

The rearrangement links TRBV4-1 to TRBJ1-5; D gene uncertain. Per germline, CDR1 MGHRA and CDR2 YSYEKL. This CDR3 is built from 17 residues. Trimming left V 1 base short and J 3 bases short, with 16 bases between. The CDR3 DNA follows: TGCGCCAGCAGCCAAGCTCCCCCGCGATTTTACAATCAGCCCCAGCATTTT. As protein: CASSQAPPRFYNQPQHF.

The rearrangement joins TRBV6-4 to TRBJ1-2; the D gene is possibly TRBD1 (5 bases). Germline CDR1 MRHNA, CDR2 SNTAGT. V was clipped by 4 bases and J by 6 bases, with 18 bases between them. CDR3 length: 15 residues. In DNA, the CDR3 is TGTGCCAGCAGTGGGGGACTCTCGGCGGCCCATGGCTACACCTTC. This translates into CASSGGLSAAHGYTF.

The V call is TRBV19, the J call TRBJ1-1; perhaps TRBD1 as D (6 bases). The CDR3 loop spans 14 amino acids. Per the germline V gene, CDR1 is LNHDA and CDR2 is SQIVND (reference sequence). V lost 6 bases, J lost 4 bases, and 15 bases lay in between. The CDR3 DNA is TGTGCCAGTAGGCTCAGGGGTTCAGGCACTGAAGCTTTCTTT. Amino acids: CASRLRGSGTEAFF.

J is TRBJ2-5 and V is TRBV7-9, with D possibly TRBD2 on 5 matching bases. Germline CDR1 and CDR2: SEHNR and FQNEAQ (reference sequence). V was shortened by 7 bases and J by 3 bases, with 15 bases between the two germline ends. This CDR3 region has 14 residues. The CDR3: CASTLMGVKETQYF. The CDR3, as DNA: TGTGCCAGCACCTTGATGGGAGTCAAAGAGACCCAGTACTTC.

The chain recombines TRBV21-1 with TRBJ2-7; TRBD2, the table's D call, was not compared with the DNA. TRBV21-1 is a pseudogene. This CDR3 has 13 amino acids. CDR3 amino acids: CARGAGGLYEQYF. In nucleotides, the CDR3 is TGTGCCCGCGGAGCGGGAGGCTTATACGAGCAGTACTTC.

J is TRBJ1-6 and V is TRBV30, with D uncertain. The CDR3 extends over 13 amino acids. Germline CDR1 GTSNPN, CDR2 SVGIG (reference sequence). Trimming took 1 base from V and 7 from J, leaving 8 bases between them. CDR3 DNA sequence: TGTGCCTGGAGTGAGACTTACAATTCACCCCTCCACTTT. Translated: CAWSETYNSPLHF.

The chain is built from TRBV27 and TRBJ2-1; TRBD2 agrees at 11 bases. The CDR3 totals 13 residues. Germline V gene sequence: CDR1 MNHEY, CDR2 SMNVEV (reference sequence). Trimming at V came to 6 bases and at J to 10 bases, leaving 5 bases not matched to a gene. The CDR3 nucleotides read TGTGCCAGCAGCTATAGCGGGAGGGCCGAGCAGTTCTTC. Residues: CASSYSGRAEQFF.

The gene calls are TRBV30 and TRBJ2-1; 8 bases match TRBD2. The length of the CDR3 is 11 residues. CDR1 and CDR2 from the germline V gene are GTSNPN and SVGIG (reference sequence). V lost 4 bases, J lost 7 bases, and 0 bases stayed unmatched. The CDR3 nucleotides read TGTGCCTGGAAGCGGGGGAATGAGCAGTTCTTC. This gives the protein CAWKRGNEQFF.

The chain employs TRBV29-1 and TRBJ1-4; TRBD1 matches 8 bases. The trim removed 7 bases at V and 7 bases at J, leaving 8 bases unmatched. The CDR3 runs to 13 residues. CDR1 and CDR2 from the germline V gene are SQVTM and ANQGSEA. This CDR3 is CSAKDRVGEKLFF. Here the CDR3 DNA reads TGCAGCGCTAAGGACAGGGTCGGTGAAAAACTGTTTTTT.

This chain links TRBV7-6 with TRBJ2-3, with TRBD2 identical over 7 bases. With 1 base clipped from V and 4 bases from J, the junction kept 2 bases outside the gene matches. The CDR3 length is 14 residues. Germline V gene data show CDR1 as SGHVS and CDR2 as FNYEAQ. CDR3 coding DNA: TGTGCCAGCAGCTTAGACAGCGGGGCAGATACGCAGTATTTT. Translating it yields CASSLDSGADTQYF.